These 5 T cell receptor beta chains were sequenced from one sample in a study of CD8 T cells in Susac syndrome. Random hexamers primed reverse transcription of 0.5 to 1 ug RNA. A single record per CDR3 protein comes from TCRdb applying MiXCR to the immunoSEQ multiplex PCR reads. The sample holds 100,000 to 150,000 distinct CDR3 sequences, roughly 92% seen once. Sequencing input: CD4+ T cells from PBMCs. The origin of the receptors is a human donor in good health.

This rearrangement joins TRBV7-2 to TRBJ1-5, with D unclear. The ends were cut back, 2 bases at V and 2 bases at J, with 16 bases in the middle. This CDR3 is built from 17 residues. Germline V gives CDR1 SGHTA, CDR2 FQGNSA. The CDR3 bases are TGTGCCAGCAGCTTAAACTATGGTACAGCCCGCAATCAGCCCCAGCATTTT. Protein sequence: CASSLNYGTARNQPQHF.

The chain uses TRBV30 and TRBJ2-2, with TRBD2 matching 8 bases. The ends lost 5 bases at V and 7 bases at J; junction bases unmatched: 12. The CDR3 consists of 15 residues. The V gene's germline CDR1 is GTSNPN and CDR2 SVGIG (reference sequence). The CDR3 loop reads CAWGYGRVRSGELFF. CDR3 in DNA: TGTGCCTGGGGCTACGGGAGGGTCCGGAGCGGGGAGCTGTTTTTT.

The J gene is TRBJ2-7, the V gene TRBV18; D not certain. V was trimmed by 6 bases and J by 2 bases, leaving 11 bases between them. The CDR3 is made up of 13 amino acids. In germline, CDR1 is KGHSH, CDR2 LQKENI. CDR3 nucleotide sequence: TGTGCCAGCTCTATGACACCTACCTACGAGCAGTACTTC. It codes for CASSMTPTYEQYF.

The CDR3 sequence: CAISDHREGHEQYF. The CDR3 region has the DNA TGTGCCATCAGTGACCACCGCGAGGGCCACGAGCAGTACTTC. The chain uses TRBV10-3 and TRBJ2-7; maybe TRBD2 (5 bases). V was clipped by 3 bases and J by 5 bases, with 14 bases between them. Germline assignment: CDR1 ENHRY and CDR2 SYGVKD. This CDR3 has 14 amino acids.

This chain joins TRBV29-1 and TRBJ1-1, with D possibly matching TRBD1 (6 bases). Trimming cost V 5 bases and J 0 bases, with 16 bases left between them. CDR1 is SQVTM and CDR2 is ANQGSEA in the germline V gene. CDR3 size: 15 residues. The CDR3 is CSVKEGGTLNTEAFF. CDR3 coding DNA: TGCAGCGTTAAGGAAGGGGGGACCTTGAACACTGAAGCTTTCTTT.